Below are 23 T cell receptor beta chains sequenced from a single sample in a study of cytomegalovirus exposure and HLA in healthy donors. PCR was performed using 60 Vbeta and 13 Jbeta primers. Sequenced by immunoSEQ multiplex PCR; TCRdb stores in-frame clones only, minus some. The repertoire includes 95,000 to 100,000 clones, around 83% of them detected once, and roughly 3.8% sits in the top ten. The sequencing sample was made of PBMCs. The receptors shown here come from a female donor in good health and CMV-seropositive.

This chain uses TRBV9 with TRBJ1-1, with 11 bases lining up with TRBD1. CDR3 length equals 16 residues. From germline, CDR1 is SGDLS and CDR2 YYNGEE. V dropped 2 bases and J dropped 1; count of bases not matched to a gene: 4. The CDR3 loop reads CASSVGGQGGNTEAFF. CDR3 DNA: TGTGCCAGCAGCGTTGGGGGACAGGGGGGGAACACTGAAGCTTTCTTT.

This rearrangement joins TRBV29-1 to TRBJ1-2; possible D gene TRBD1, 5 bases. Germline loops: CDR1 SQVTM, CDR2 ANQGSEA. V gave up 8 bases and J gave up 3 bases, with 13 bases separating them. The length of the CDR3 is 12 residues. In nucleotides, the CDR3 is TGCAGCACCGGGGGGGGATACTATGGCTACACCTTC. This translates into CSTGGGYYGYTF. Combining the CDR3 with reference TRBV29-1 and TRBJ1-2 gives the whole variable domain SAVISQKPSRDICQRGTSLTIQCQVDSQVTMMFWYRQQPGQSLTLIATANQGSEATYESGFVIDKFPISRPNLTFSTLTVSNMSPEDSSIYLCSTGGGYYGYTFGSGTRLTVV.

J is TRBJ1-1 and V is TRBV18, with a weak D call TRBD1 (5 bases). Germline CDR1 and CDR2: KGHSH and LQKENI. V was trimmed by 4 bases and J by 0 bases, leaving 6 bases between them. The CDR3 has 13 amino acids. CDR3 nucleotides: TGTGCCAGCTCACAGACAGTGAACACTGAAGCTTTCTTT. Encoded protein: CASSQTVNTEAFF. The whole variable domain, filled in from reference TRBV18 and TRBJ1-1, reads NAGVMQNPRHLVRRRGQEARLRCSPMKGHSHVYWYRQLPEEGLKFMVYLQKENIIDESGMPKERFSAEFPKEGPSILRIQQVVRGDSAAYFCASSQTVNTEAFFGQGTRLTVV.

This clone was counted between two and nine times. V gene TRBV29-1 combines with J gene TRBJ2-7; 9 bases agree with TRBD1. In germline, CDR1 is SQVTM, CDR2 ANQGSEA. The CDR3 is made up of 13 amino acids. Trimming removed 7 bases from V and 4 bases from J; junction bases left unmatched: 8. CDR3 sequence reads: CSANRGPGYEQYF. CDR3 sequence (DNA): TGCAGCGCAAACAGGGGGCCAGGGTACGAGCAGTACTTC.

The V call is TRBV28, the J call TRBJ2-7; D perhaps matches TRBD1 (5 bases). The CDR3 contains 14 residues. CDR1 MDHEN and CDR2 SYDVKM come from the germline V gene. Trimming shortened V by 3 bases and J by 2 bases, and 11 bases separated the two germline ends. In DNA, the CDR3 is TGTGCCAGCAGTTTTAGCAGGGTAACCTACGAGCAGTACTTC. Encoded protein: CASSFSRVTYEQYF.

V and J are TRBV29-1 and TRBJ2-7; D unclear. The CDR3 sequence is 10 residues long. V shed 5 bases and J shed 7 bases, with 9 bases lying between them. Germline V lookup: CDR1 SQVTM, CDR2 ANQGSEA. CDR3 nucleotides: TGCAGCGTTTTTTCCGGGGAGCAGTACTTC. This codes for CSVFSGEQYF.

A single count supports this clone. V gene TRBV28 combines with J gene TRBJ1-4; maybe TRBD1 (6 bases). Germline V gives CDR1 MDHEN, CDR2 SYDVKM. V was shortened by 6 bases and J by 0 bases, with 14 bases between the two germline ends. The CDR3 has 16 amino acids. The DNA for the CDR3 is TGTGCCAGCAGCGGTGGACAGACAACAACTAATGAAAAACTGTTTTTT. Residues: CASSGGQTTTNEKLFF.

The V gene is TRBV30, the J gene TRBJ1-1; weak D call: TRBD1 (5 bases). CDR3 size: 12 residues. Germline V gene lookup returns CDR1 GTSNPN and CDR2 SVGIG (reference sequence). V was cut by 1 base and J by 7 bases, with 10 bases left in between. The CDR3 region has the DNA TGTGCCTGGAGTGAGTCACAGGATGAAGCTTTCTTT. Translation gives CAWSESQDEAFF. The entire variable domain, with the rest obtained from reference TRBV30 and TRBJ1-1, is as follows: SQTIHQWPATLVQPVGSPLSLECTVEGTSNPNLYWYRQAAGRGLQLLFYSVGIGQISSEVPQNLSASRPQDRQFILSSKKLLLSDSGFYLCAWSESQDEAFFGQGTRLTVV.

This clone was seen once. Written as DNA, the CDR3 is TGTGCCAGCAGTTATTTGGGGGGGCATGAGCAGTTCTTC. It encodes CASSYLGGHEQFF. V is TRBV6-6 and J is TRBJ2-1; possibly TRBD2 for D (7 bases). Looked up from germline, CDR1 is MNHNY and CDR2 is SVGAGI (reference sequence). Trimming took 3 bases from V and 8 from J, leaving 11 bases between them. The CDR3 length is 13 residues.

This sequence joins TRBV5-1 and TRBJ2-5; TRBD2 agrees at 10 bases. Germline V lookup: CDR1 SGHRS, CDR2 YFSETQ. The ends lost 3 bases at V and 3 bases at J; junction bases unmatched: 8. The CDR3 spans 16 residues. The CDR3 loop reads CASSWELAGLKETQYF. The CDR3 DNA reads TGCGCCAGCAGCTGGGAACTAGCGGGGTTAAAAGAGACCCAGTACTTC.

The chain joins TRBV5-1 to TRBJ1-1; no firm D call. V lost 4 bases, J lost 5 bases, and 15 bases lay in between. Germline CDR1 reads SGHRS; CDR2 reads YFSETQ. The CDR3 consists of 14 residues. For the CDR3, the DNA is TGCGCCAGCAGCAAAACAGCGGCGGGGACTGAAGCTTTCTTT. Translating it yields CASSKTAAGTEAFF.

V gene TRBV5-1 combines with J gene TRBJ1-2, with 8 bases lining up with TRBD1. The J segment lost 3 bases and the V segment lost 5 bases, leaving 6 bases of the junction unmatched. CDR1 SGHRS and CDR2 YFSETQ come from the germline V gene. This CDR3 region has 14 residues. The CDR3 sequence is CASSLVGQDYGYTF. In nucleotides, the CDR3 is TGCGCCAGCAGTCTTGTGGGACAGGACTATGGCTACACCTTC. Filled out from reference TRBV5-1 and TRBJ1-2, the complete variable domain reads KAGVTQTPRYLIKTRGQQVTLSCSPISGHRSVSWYQQTPGQGLQFLFEYFSETQRNKGNFPGRFSGRQFSNSRSEMNVSTLELGDSALYLCASSLVGQDYGYTFGSGTRLTVV.

This chain connects TRBV19 to TRBJ2-1; 7 bases align to TRBD2. The CDR3 has 16 amino acids. Trimming at V came to 3 bases and at J to 7 bases, leaving 12 bases not matched to a gene. Germline V gene lookup returns CDR1 LNHDA and CDR2 SQIVND (reference sequence). For the CDR3, the DNA is TGTGCCAGTAGTATCTGGGGCAGGGAGGGTAGGAATGAGCAGTTCTTC. It yields the protein CASSIWGREGRNEQFF.

The gene calls are TRBV18 and TRBJ1-2; possible D gene TRBD1, 5 bases. V was pared by 3 bases and J by 4 bases, with 18 bases between. CDR1 is KGHSH and CDR2 is LQKENI in the germline V gene. The length of the CDR3 is 16 residues. This CDR3 reads CASSPLGLPEGYGYTF. For the CDR3, the DNA is TGTGCCAGCTCACCCTTGGGACTTCCTGAGGGCTATGGCTACACCTTC.

The chain couples TRBV5-6 to TRBJ2-4, with 8 bases that match TRBD1. The V segment lost 6 bases and the J segment 8 bases; nucleotides outside the gene matches: 13. Per germline, CDR1 SGHDT and CDR2 YYEEEE. The CDR3 consists of 15 residues. DNA for the CDR3: TGTGCCAGCATCCACTCAGGACAGGGAAGAGACATTCAGTACTTC. Protein: CASIHSGQGRDIQYF.

This chain joins TRBV9 and TRBJ2-5, with TRBD1 identical over 7 bases. Germline loops: CDR1 SGDLS, CDR2 YYNGEE. Losses at the gene ends were 4 bases for V and 5 bases for J; bases not matched to a gene: 5. This CDR3 region has 13 residues. CDR3: CASSTRGTETQYF. For the CDR3, the DNA is TGTGCCAGCAGCACCAGGGGGACGGAGACCCAGTACTTC.

The chain combines TRBV30 with TRBJ1-1, with a possible D match to TRBD1 (5 bases). The CDR3 has 14 amino acids. Germline V CDR1 and CDR2: GTSNPN, SVGIG (reference sequence). The V gene lost 0 bases and the J gene lost 4 bases, with 12 bases spanning the gap. This chain's CDR3 is CAWSVGPGGTEAFF. CDR3 nucleotide sequence: TGTGCCTGGAGTGTTGGGCCGGGGGGCACTGAAGCTTTCTTT.

This chain joins TRBV27 and TRBJ1-5, with D perhaps matching TRBD1 (5 bases). The CDR3 has 16 amino acids. The germline V gene has CDR1 MNHEY and CDR2 SMNVEV (reference sequence). Trimming removed 6 bases at V and 3 bases at J, with 18 bases between. CDR3 DNA: TGTGCCAGCAGCCTGGGGGGGAGGCTGGTCAATCAGCCCCAGCATTTT. This encodes CASSLGGRLVNQPQHF.

V gene TRBV5-4 combines with J gene TRBJ1-2; TRBD1 matches 9 bases. J gave up 4 bases and V 4 bases, and 11 bases lay outside the gene matches. CDR1 SGHNT and CDR2 YYREEE come from the germline V gene (reference sequence). This CDR3 spans 16 amino acids. This CDR3 is CASSHGQGPARYGYTF. The CDR3 DNA reads TGTGCCAGCAGCCACGGACAGGGGCCTGCTCGCTATGGCTACACCTTC.

This CDR3 reads CASRGLAGDQQFF. DNA of the CDR3: TGTGCCAGCAGAGGACTAGCGGGGGACCAGCAGTTCTTC. The chain is built from TRBV2 and TRBJ2-1; 13 bases match TRBD2. The V gene's germline CDR1 is SNHLY and CDR2 FYNNEI. The CDR3 is made up of 13 amino acids. V lost 6 bases, J lost 11 bases, and 4 bases stayed unmatched.

The V call is TRBV4-1, the J call TRBJ1-3, with D unclear. The CDR3 runs 18 residues. CDR1 is MGHRA and CDR2 is YSYEKL in the germline V gene. The V gene lost 3 bases and the J gene lost 0 bases, with 18 bases spanning the gap. The CDR3 DNA follows: TGCGCCAGCAGCCAGCCCGGCAGGAGGAAACTCTCTGGAAACACCATATATTTT. Translated, it gives CASSQPGRRKLSGNTIYF.

This sequence joins TRBV5-6 and TRBJ1-6; the D gene is possibly TRBD1 (5 bases). The germline V gene encodes CDR1 SGHDT and CDR2 YYEEEE. V was cut by 3 bases and J by 6 bases, with 13 bases left in between. The CDR3 extends over 15 amino acids. This chain's CDR3 is CASSSTGGFNSPLHF. In nucleotides, the CDR3 is TGTGCCAGCAGCTCGACGGGGGGGTTTAATTCACCCCTCCACTTT.

The chain recombines TRBV4-2 with TRBJ2-5, with 7 bases that match TRBD2. Trimming removed 4 bases from V and 2 bases from J; junction bases left unmatched: 7. The CDR3 has 15 residues. Looked up from germline, CDR1 is LGHNA and CDR2 is YNFKEQ. CDR3 sequence reads: CASSPTRGVQETQYF. CDR3 coding DNA: TGTGCCAGCAGCCCTACCCGGGGGGTTCAAGAGACCCAGTACTTC.